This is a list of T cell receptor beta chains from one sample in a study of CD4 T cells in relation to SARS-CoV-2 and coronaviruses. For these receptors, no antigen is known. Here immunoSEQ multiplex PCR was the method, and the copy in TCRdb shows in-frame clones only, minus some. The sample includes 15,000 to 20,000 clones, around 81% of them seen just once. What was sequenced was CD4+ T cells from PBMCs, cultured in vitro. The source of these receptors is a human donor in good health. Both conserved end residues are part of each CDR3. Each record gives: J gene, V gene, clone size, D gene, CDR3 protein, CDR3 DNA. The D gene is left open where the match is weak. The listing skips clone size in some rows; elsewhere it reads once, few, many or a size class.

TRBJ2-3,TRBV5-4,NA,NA,CASSLAGDRTDTQYF,TGTGCCAGCAGCTTGGCCGGGGACCGCACAGATACGCAGTATTTT
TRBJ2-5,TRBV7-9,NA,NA,CASSLDAGSQYF,TGTGCCAGCAGCTTAGATGCGGGGTCCCAGTACTTC
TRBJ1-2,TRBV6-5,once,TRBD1,CASSYDDRGYGYTF,TGTGCCAGCAGTTATGACGACAGGGGCTATGGCTACACCTTC
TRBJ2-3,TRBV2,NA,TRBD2,CASMVAGGPGDTQYF,TGTGCCAGCATGGTGGCGGGAGGGCCAGGAGATACGCAGTATTTT
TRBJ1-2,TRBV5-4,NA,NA,CASSFHDLDGYTF,TGTGCCAGCAGCTTCCACGACCTGGATGGCTACACCTTC
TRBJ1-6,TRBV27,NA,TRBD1,CASRGQGSSPLHF,TGTGCCAGCAGGGGACAGGGTTCGTCACCCCTCCACTTT
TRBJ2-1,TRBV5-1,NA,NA,CASSSRVPGSYNEQFF,TGCGCCAGCAGCTCCCGAGTTCCAGGCTCCTACAATGAGCAGTTCTTC
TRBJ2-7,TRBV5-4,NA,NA,CASSIYPYEQYF,TGTGCCAGCAGCATATATCCCTACGAGCAGTACTTC
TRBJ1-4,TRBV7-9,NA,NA,CASSLALGGDNEKLFF,TGTGCCAGCAGCTTAGCCCTAGGGGGAGACAATGAAAAACTGTTTTTT
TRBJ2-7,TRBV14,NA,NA,CASSRADWLSYEQYF,TGTGCCAGCAGCCGCGCAGACTGGCTGTCCTACGAGCAGTACTTC
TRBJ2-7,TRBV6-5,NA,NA,CASSPPARGEQYF,TGTGCCAGCAGTCCCCCAGCCCGGGGGGAGCAGTACTTC
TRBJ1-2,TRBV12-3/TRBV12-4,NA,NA,CASSTAKEGGYTF,TGTGCCAGCAGCACCGCTAAGGAGGGGGGCTACACCTTC
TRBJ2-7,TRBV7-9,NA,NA,CASSLLQTSSYEQYF,TGTGCCAGCAGCTTATTACAGACTAGCTCCTACGAGCAGTACTTC
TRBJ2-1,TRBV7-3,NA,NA,CASSLDNEQFF,TGTGCCAGCAGCTTAGACAATGAGCAGTTCTTC
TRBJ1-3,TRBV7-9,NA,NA,CAIARGFAGNTIYF,TGTGCCATTGCTAGGGGCTTCGCTGGAAACACCATATATTTT
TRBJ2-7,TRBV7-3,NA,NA,CASTSKEGGPRAEQYF,TGTGCCAGCACCTCCAAAGAGGGGGGGCCCCGGGCCGAGCAGTACTTC
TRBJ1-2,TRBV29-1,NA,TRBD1,CSVEVPGQGARGYGYTF,TGCAGCGTTGAAGTCCCGGGACAGGGGGCGCGAGGCTATGGCTACACCTTC
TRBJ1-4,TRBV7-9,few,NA,CASSLERLEGKLFF,TGTGCCAGCAGCTTAGAAAGGTTAGAAGGAAAACTGTTTTTT
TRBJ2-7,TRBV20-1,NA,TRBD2,CSASRRDYSYEQYF,TGCAGTGCCAGTCGGCGGGACTACTCCTACGAGCAGTACTTC
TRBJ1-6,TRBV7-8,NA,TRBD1,CASSLEVGGDRVYSPLHF,TGTGCCAGCAGCTTAGAAGTGGGGGGGGACAGGGTATATTCACCCCTCCACTTT
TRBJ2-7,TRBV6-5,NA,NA,CASSYGGATYEQYF,TGTGCCAGCAGTTACGGTGGGGCCACCTACGAGCAGTACTTC
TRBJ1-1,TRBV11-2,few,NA,CASSLASHTEAFF,TGTGCCAGCAGCTTAGCGTCCCACACTGAAGCTTTCTTT
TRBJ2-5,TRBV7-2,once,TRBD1,CASSSSPGQQETQYF,TGTGCCAGCAGCTCTAGTCCGGGACAGCAAGAGACCCAGTACTTC
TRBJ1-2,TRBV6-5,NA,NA,CASSYSKRYGYTF,TGTGCCAGCAGTTACTCGAAGCGGTATGGCTACACCTTC
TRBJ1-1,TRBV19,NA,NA,CASSIKDEAFF,TGTGCCAGTAGTATAAAGGATGAAGCTTTCTTT
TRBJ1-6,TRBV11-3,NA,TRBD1,CASSGTANSPLHF,TGTGCCAGCAGCGGGACAGCGAATTCACCCCTCCACTTT
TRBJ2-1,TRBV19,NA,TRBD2,CASNEGGRGIEQFF,TGTGCCAGTAATGAGGGCGGGAGAGGGATTGAGCAGTTCTTC
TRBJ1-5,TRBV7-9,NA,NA,CASSLGETENQPQHF,TGTGCCAGCAGCTTAGGAGAGACTGAAAATCAGCCCCAGCATTTT
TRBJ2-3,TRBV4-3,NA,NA,CASSQGHTDTQYF,TGCGCCAGCAGCCAGGGTCATACAGATACGCAGTATTTT
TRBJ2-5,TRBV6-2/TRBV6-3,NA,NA,CASSTPGRETQYF,TGTGCCAGCAGTACTCCAGGTCGGGAGACCCAGTACTTC
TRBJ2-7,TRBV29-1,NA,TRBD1,CSVVGQDPYEQYF,TGCAGCGTTGTGGGACAGGATCCCTACGAGCAGTACTTC
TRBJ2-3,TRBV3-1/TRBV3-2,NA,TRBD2,CASSQEASGGSTQYF,TGTGCCAGCAGCCAAGAGGCCAGCGGGGGAAGTACGCAGTATTTT
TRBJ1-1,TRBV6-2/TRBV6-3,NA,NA,CASRYLWKAFF,TGTGCCAGCAGGTACCTCTGGAAAGCTTTCTTT
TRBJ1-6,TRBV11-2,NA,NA,CASSLSGGNSPLHF,TGTGCCAGCAGCCTCAGTGGGGGTAATTCACCCCTCCACTTT
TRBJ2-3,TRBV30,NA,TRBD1,CACPRRDSNTDTQYF,TGTGCCTGCCCCCGCCGGGACAGCAACACAGATACGCAGTATTTT
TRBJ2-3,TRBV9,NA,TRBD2,CASSVASSGISDTQYF,TGTGCCAGCAGCGTAGCATCTAGCGGGATAAGCGATACGCAGTATTTT
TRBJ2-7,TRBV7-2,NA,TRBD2,CASSLVSGGANEQYF,TGTGCCAGCAGCTTAGTTAGCGGGGGGGCTAACGAGCAGTACTTC
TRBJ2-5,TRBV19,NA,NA,CASSMRGLYQETQYF,TGTGCCAGTAGTATGCGGGGACTGTACCAAGAGACCCAGTACTTC
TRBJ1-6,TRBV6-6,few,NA,CASSPRDSDNSPLHF,TGTGCCAGCAGCCCGCGGGACTCCGATAATTCACCCCTCCACTTT
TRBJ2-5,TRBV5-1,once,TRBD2,CASSLAGLAAGHPGTQYF,TGCGCCAGCAGCTTGGCCGGACTAGCGGCAGGGCACCCTGGGACCCAGTACTTC
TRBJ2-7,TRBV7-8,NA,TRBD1,CASKIHQGADEQYF,TGTGCCAGCAAAATACACCAGGGGGCGGACGAGCAGTACTTC
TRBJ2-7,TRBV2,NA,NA,CASSELPQGLIYEQYF,TGTGCCAGCAGTGAATTACCGCAGGGATTGATCTACGAGCAGTACTTC
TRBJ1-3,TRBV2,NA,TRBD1,CASTFRGARGNTIYF,TGTGCCAGCACTTTCAGGGGGGCCCGTGGAAACACCATATATTTT
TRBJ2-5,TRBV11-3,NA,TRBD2,CASSVGTSGGAGLETQYF,TGTGCCAGCAGCGTCGGGACTAGCGGGGGGGCCGGGTTGGAGACCCAGTACTTC
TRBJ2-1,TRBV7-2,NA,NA,CASSLEVQDYNEQFF,TGTGCCAGCAGCTTAGAGGTACAGGACTACAATGAGCAGTTCTTC
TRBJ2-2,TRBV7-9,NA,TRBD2,CASSYMGLAGTGELFF,TGTGCCAGCAGCTACATGGGACTAGCGGGCACCGGGGAGCTGTTTTTT
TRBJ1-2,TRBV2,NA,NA,CASSPARGYTF,TGTGCCAGCAGTCCCGCCAGGGGCTACACCTTC
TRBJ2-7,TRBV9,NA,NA,CASSALPGLPYEQYF,TGTGCCAGCAGCGCCTTACCGGGACTCCCATACGAGCAGTACTTC
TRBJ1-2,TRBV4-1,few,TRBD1,CASSQQSPGTGFNYGYTF,TGCGCCAGCAGCCAGCAGAGCCCCGGGACAGGATTCAACTATGGCTACACCTTC
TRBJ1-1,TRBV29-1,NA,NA,CSGGRSLNTEAFF,TGCAGCGGGGGGAGGTCCTTGAACACTGAAGCTTTCTTT
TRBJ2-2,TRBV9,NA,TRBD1,CASRKGTETTGELFF,TGTGCCAGCAGAAAGGGGACAGAAACCACCGGGGAGCTGTTTTTT
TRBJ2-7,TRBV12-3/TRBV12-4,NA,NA,CASSLRARVEQYF,TGTGCCAGCAGTTTAAGGGCGCGGGTCGAGCAGTACTTC
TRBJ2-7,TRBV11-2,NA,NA,CASSTSRLTYEQYF,TGTGCCAGCAGCACTTCCCGCCTAACCTACGAGCAGTACTTC
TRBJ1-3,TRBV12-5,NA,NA,CASALGAGSGNTIYF,TGTGCTAGTGCACTAGGAGCGGGTTCTGGAAACACCATATATTTT
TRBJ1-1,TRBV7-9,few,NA,CASSLRGTEAFF,TGTGCCAGCAGCTTAAGGGGGACTGAAGCTTTCTTT